A selection of T cell receptor beta chains follows, all from one sample in a study of cytomegalovirus exposure and HLA in healthy donors. Repertoires were generated with immunoSEQ multiplex PCR, while TCRdb's copy carries only in-frame clones and drops some. Found here are about 200,000 clones, roughly 84% of them singletons; the top ten hold 1.7%. Sequencing was carried out using PBMCs. The receptors come from a man aged 45-60 years in good health and CMV-seronegative. CDR3s leave out the opening cysteine and the closing phenylalanine or tryptophan. Rows give clone size only sometimes, using once, few, many, or a class for an expanded clone.

cdr3_aa	v_call	cdr3_length	j_call	clone_size
ASSLAGTDTQY	TRBV28	11	TRBJ2-3	-
ASMTGAGANVLT	TRBV28	12	TRBJ2-6	-
SVLWAGLHDYT	TRBV29-1	11	TRBJ1-2	-
ASSLTLTGTEAF	TRBV5-1	12	TRBJ1-1	-
ASSSWTDANYGYT	TRBV6-5	13	TRBJ1-2	once
ASSQDGGGNYNEQF	TRBV4-2	14	TRBJ2-1	-
ASSLAAGPEETQY	TRBV11-3	13	TRBJ2-5	-
ASSLQGYGYT	TRBV28	10	TRBJ1-2	-
SASRADEQY	TRBV20-1	9	TRBJ2-7	-
ASSLGGSADTQY	TRBV7-2	12	TRBJ2-3	-
ASSSPPDSQETQY	TRBV28	13	TRBJ2-5	-
ASSLTSGRVSEQF	TRBV7-7	13	TRBJ2-1	-
ASTTGGNYGYT	TRBV28	11	TRBJ1-2	-
ASSAGLEAYNEQF	TRBV6-4	13	TRBJ2-1	few
ASSRGQRGETQY	TRBV27	12	TRBJ2-5	-
ASSSGTGGDKGYT	TRBV28	13	TRBJ1-2	once
ASSPRLAANTDTQY	TRBV7-9	14	TRBJ2-3	-
ASSLYFGNYRGHEQY	TRBV28	15	TRBJ2-7	-
ASREREGQYEQY	TRBV6-1	12	TRBJ2-7	-
ASSYGGMNTEAF	TRBV6-6	12	TRBJ1-1	-
ASSIGRANTGELF	TRBV18	13	TRBJ2-2	-
ASSVGAGGEQF	TRBV9	11	TRBJ2-1	-
ASSTQTDTQY	TRBV19	10	TRBJ2-3	-
ASSQSLAGGEETQY	TRBV4-2	14	TRBJ2-5	-
ASSRDNNEKLF	TRBV6-1	11	TRBJ1-4	-
ASSLRDRDYGYT	TRBV4-1	12	TRBJ1-2	-
ASRRASGSIGTGELF	TRBV19	15	TRBJ2-2	-
ASSQGPGQGSGSYGYT	TRBV4-1	16	TRBJ1-2	few
ASSLSGTSYNEQF	TRBV2	13	TRBJ2-1	-
ASSYSVADTEAF	TRBV6-5	12	TRBJ1-1	-
ASSHPGVPEAF	TRBV6-5	11	TRBJ1-1	-
ASSLTGGPNTEAF	TRBV28	13	TRBJ1-1	-
ATSRDRSQETQY	TRBV15	12	TRBJ2-5	once
ASSPKSYNEQF	TRBV18	11	TRBJ2-1	-
ASSPGRTGRQPQH	TRBV6-1	13	TRBJ1-5	-
ASSLANFRDYDTQY	TRBV5-6	14	TRBJ2-3	-
ASSLGQATDTEAF	TRBV5-1	13	TRBJ1-1	-
ASSHGQGSGVDTQY	TRBV5-1	14	TRBJ2-3	once
ASSQAGSGGAGELF	TRBV4-1	14	TRBJ2-2	-
ASSPGGGGRNTEAF	TRBV28	14	TRBJ1-1	-
STRERDTQY	TRBV20-1	9	TRBJ2-3	-
ASSQAGQNTGELF	TRBV4-1	13	TRBJ2-2	-
ASSYSDGSGTDTQY	TRBV6-5	14	TRBJ2-3	-
SGDSNGRNEQF	TRBV29-1	11	TRBJ2-1	-
ASSQVSRGTANEKLF	TRBV4-2	15	TRBJ1-4	-
ASSLSLAGGLEQF	TRBV5-1	13	TRBJ2-1	-
ASSPELAVFSYEQY	TRBV5-1	14	TRBJ2-7	-
ASSVGTSGREDTQY	TRBV9	14	TRBJ2-3	-
AWKTGGYTEAF	TRBV30	11	TRBJ1-1	-
ASSHDRNYGYT	TRBV14	11	TRBJ1-2	-
ASSHSYNEQF	TRBV4-1	10	TRBJ2-1	-
ASKPSSRGALETQY	TRBV28	14	TRBJ2-5	few
ASSVQGTGTAYEQY	TRBV2	14	TRBJ2-7	-
ASSWEGGRGGYT	TRBV5-1	12	TRBJ1-2	-
ASSLTPTSRYEQY	TRBV7-2	13	TRBJ2-7	-
ASSAKQGDTEAF	TRBV18	12	TRBJ1-1	-
ASSPLSGGGSTEAF	TRBV4-2	14	TRBJ1-1	-
ASSKGLFYEQY	TRBV21-1	11	TRBJ2-7	-
ASSSRDRGAF	TRBV27	10	TRBJ1-1	few